The present T cell receptor (beta chain) was sequenced within a study of T cells after posttransplantation cyclophosphamide. Concerning this clone itself: Its specificity is not known.

This CDR3 is 14 amino acids long. Trimming removed 5 bases from V and 2 bases from J; junction bases left unmatched: 6. From germline, CDR1 is SEHNR and CDR2 FQNEAQ (reference sequence). Findings and caveats of the study: Later post-transplant blood repertoires were often dominated by donor CD8+ memory clones. Recipient CMV seropositivity and CMV reactivation strongly tracked TRB clonality. Blood and skin or GI T cell repertoires showed limited TRB overlap.

TCRdb's copy holds only in-frame clones and misses some; the assay was immunoSEQ multiplex PCR. This sample has tens of thousands of clones, with around nine tenths found just once. Material: PBMCs. This TCR came from a woman aged 45-60 years in good health and a related stem cell transplant donor. This rearrangement joins TRBV7-9 to TRBJ2-7; 7 bases match TRBD2. The CDR3 region is CASSLDGGAYEQYF. CDR3 nucleotides: TGTGCCAGCAGCCTCGATGGGGGGGCCTACGAGCAGTACTTC.